This TCR beta chain derives from a study of blood T cell repertoires in COVID-19. Study information: Italy, Spain and the United States were the sources of the convalescent and acute COVID-19 samples. Sources were T cells, B-cell-depleted T cells, or PBMCs; the material itself was cDNA or gDNA.

In the study's own analysis: Counts of nucleated cells, estimated from reference gene primer amplification, were obtained. Measured with immunoSEQ multiplex PCR; TCRdb has only the in-frame clones, and not every one. D and trimming were read from the DNA, whereas the V and J calls and clone size are those reported in that table. In the table there are tens of thousands of clones, about 88% of which are singletons. Trimming stripped 4 bases from V and 2 bases from J, with 13 bases between. The V gene's germline CDR1 is SGHRS and CDR2 YFSETQ. This CDR3 contains 14 residues. The material sequenced was peripheral blood. The clonotype originates from a woman aged 65 to 85 with active COVID-19. The rearrangement uses TRBV5-1 and TRBJ2-7; possible D gene TRBD2, 6 bases. CDR3 region: CASSGSGTTYEQYF. The DNA of the CDR3 is TGCGCCAGCAGCGGTAGCGGAACCACCTACGAGCAGTACTTC.